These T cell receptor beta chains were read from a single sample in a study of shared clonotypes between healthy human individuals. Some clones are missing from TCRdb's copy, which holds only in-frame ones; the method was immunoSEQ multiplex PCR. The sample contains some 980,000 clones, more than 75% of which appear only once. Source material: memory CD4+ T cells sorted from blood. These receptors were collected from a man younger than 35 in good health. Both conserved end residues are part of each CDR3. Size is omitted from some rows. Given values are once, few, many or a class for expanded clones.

CDR3aa: CASSLPQGQGYTF; v_gene: TRBV6-6; j_gene: TRBJ1-2; abundance: -
CDR3aa: CAWSSTGAWGYNSPLHF; v_gene: TRBV30; j_gene: TRBJ1-6; abundance: -
CDR3aa: CASSPPGGYQETQYF; v_gene: TRBV18; j_gene: TRBJ2-5; abundance: -
CDR3aa: CASSFPVATEAFF; v_gene: TRBV27; j_gene: TRBJ1-1; abundance: -
CDR3aa: CASSPQGYGANVLTF; v_gene: TRBV5-1; j_gene: TRBJ2-6; abundance: -
CDR3aa: CAWGQAGGYTF; v_gene: TRBV30; j_gene: TRBJ1-2; abundance: -
CDR3aa: CASSLDRGLTGANVLTF; v_gene: TRBV5-4; j_gene: TRBJ2-6; abundance: -
CDR3aa: CASSSGTGTEKLFF; v_gene: TRBV5-1; j_gene: TRBJ1-4; abundance: -
CDR3aa: CASNLVYGSTDTQYF; v_gene: TRBV11-2; j_gene: TRBJ2-3; abundance: -
CDR3aa: CASSFRGGGTEAFF; v_gene: TRBV11-2; j_gene: TRBJ1-1; abundance: many
CDR3aa: CASTLGQGAGANVLTF; v_gene: TRBV2; j_gene: TRBJ2-6; abundance: few
CDR3aa: CASSPPLGVSTDTQYF; v_gene: TRBV18; j_gene: TRBJ2-3; abundance: -
CDR3aa: CASSTSRGGEVRYEQFF; v_gene: TRBV7-6; j_gene: TRBJ2-1; abundance: -
CDR3aa: CASSLARGNFNEQFF; v_gene: TRBV5-1; j_gene: TRBJ2-1; abundance: -
CDR3aa: CASSEQERTSGANVLTF; v_gene: TRBV6-1; j_gene: TRBJ2-6; abundance: -
CDR3aa: CASSILARDTQYF; v_gene: TRBV19; j_gene: TRBJ2-3; abundance: many
CDR3aa: CASSFGTGEVQYTF; v_gene: TRBV5-1; j_gene: TRBJ1-2; abundance: -